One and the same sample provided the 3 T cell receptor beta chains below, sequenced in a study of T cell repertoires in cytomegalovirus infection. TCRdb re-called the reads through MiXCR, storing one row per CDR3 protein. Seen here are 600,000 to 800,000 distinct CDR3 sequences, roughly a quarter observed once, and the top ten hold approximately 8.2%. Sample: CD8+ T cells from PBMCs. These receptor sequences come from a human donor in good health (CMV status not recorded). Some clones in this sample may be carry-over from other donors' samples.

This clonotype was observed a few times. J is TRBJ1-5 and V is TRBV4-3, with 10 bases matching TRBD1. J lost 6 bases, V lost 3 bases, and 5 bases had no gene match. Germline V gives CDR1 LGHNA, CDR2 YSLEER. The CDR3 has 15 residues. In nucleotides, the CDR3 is TGCGCCAGCAGCCAGCGGACAGGGGGTTTTCAGCCCCAGCATTTT. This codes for CASSQRTGGFQPQHF.

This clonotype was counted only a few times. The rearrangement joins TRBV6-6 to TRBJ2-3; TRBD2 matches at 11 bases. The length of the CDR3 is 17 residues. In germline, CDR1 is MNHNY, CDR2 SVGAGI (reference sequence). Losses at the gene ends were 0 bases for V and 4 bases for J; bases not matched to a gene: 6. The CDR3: CASSYSTLAGGPDTQYF. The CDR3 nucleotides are TGTGCCAGCAGTTACTCGACCCTAGCGGGGGGTCCAGATACGCAGTATTTT.

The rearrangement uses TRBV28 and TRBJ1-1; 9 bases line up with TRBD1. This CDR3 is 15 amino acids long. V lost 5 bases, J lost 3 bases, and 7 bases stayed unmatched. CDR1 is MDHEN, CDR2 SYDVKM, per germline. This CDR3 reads CASSIPTGGYTEAFF. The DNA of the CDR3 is TGTGCCAGCAGTATCCCGACAGGGGGATACACTGAAGCTTTCTTT.